This TCR beta chain was found in a study of immune cell composition in non-small cell lung cancer. General study points: TIL tumour reactivity correlated with maximal tumour-associated clone frequency in adenocarcinoma. Shared sequences between tumour-reactive and dominant in vivo clones were not proven.

Concerning this clone itself: No antigen is known for it.

Template was genomic DNA from frozen, unsorted single-cell suspensions. The CDR3 runs 12 residues. Trimming took off 3 bases at V and 10 bases at J, with 10 bases between the two ends. CDR1 MNHNS and CDR2 SASEGT come from the germline V gene. TCRdb's copy holds only in-frame clones and misses some; the assay was immunoSEQ multiplex PCR. The sample records roughly 3,000 clones, around 88% being singletons. This sequence joins TRBV6-1 and TRBJ2-1; no clear D. The sample consisted of lung tumor tissue. This receptor was obtained from a human donor with non-small cell lung cancer. The DNA for the CDR3 is TGTGCCAGCAGTGATGGGCCTCAAGAGCAGTTCTTC. This gives the protein CASSDGPQEQFF.